A single sample is the source of the 3 T cell receptor beta chains below, sequenced in a study of radiotherapy plus CTLA-4 blockade in lung cancer. Using immunoSEQ multiplex PCR, the repertoire was profiled, and TCRdb retains in-frame clones only, with some absent. Among about 66,000 clones, about four fifths were seen once, and the ten largest hold about 4.2%. The sequenced sample was peripheral blood, obtained from a patient treated with radiotherapy plus ipilimumab. These receptors all come from a human donor with non-small cell lung cancer who had a partial response to radiotherapy plus ipilimumab.

The chain links TRBV5-1 to TRBJ2-3; D perhaps matches TRBD1 (7 bases). From germline, CDR1 is SGHRS and CDR2 YFSETQ. V dropped 0 bases and J dropped 4 bases, with 15 bases sitting between them. The CDR3 covers 16 residues. The CDR3 protein is CASSLVSRGRSDTQYF. The CDR3 DNA reads as TGCGCCAGCAGCTTGGTCTCCAGGGGGAGGTCAGATACGCAGTATTTT.

This clone came up once. The chain uses TRBV28 and TRBJ1-1; D call uncertain. From germline, CDR1 is MDHEN and CDR2 SYDVKM. This CDR3 is 17 amino acids long. V dropped 2 bases and J dropped 0 bases, with 16 bases sitting between them. CDR3 nucleotide sequence: TGTGCCAGCAGTTTAGCGGGCCTCAGGATCATGAACACTGAAGCTTTCTTT. Protein: CASSLAGLRIMNTEAFF.

The chain links TRBV6-4 to TRBJ1-2; D is unresolved. V was cut by 2 bases and J by 4 bases, with 11 bases left in between. The CDR3 is 14 amino acids. Germline V gives CDR1 MRHNA, CDR2 SNTAGT. CDR3 sequence: CASSDDREAYGYTF. CDR3 nucleotides: TGTGCCAGCAGTGACGACCGAGAGGCCTATGGCTACACCTTC.